These 18 T cell receptor beta chains share one sample of origin, sequenced in a study of molecular identifiers for immune sequencing clone quantification. TCRdb fed the PCR reads into MiXCR, producing one record per CDR3 protein. The sample consists of approximately 630,000 distinct CDR3 sequences, over 25% of them appearing once. Source material: naive CD8+ T cells from blood, with Jurkat cell RNA spiked in. Documented subset: FACS-sorted CD8+CD4-CCR7+CD45RA+ naive T cells. The receptors were sampled from a human donor in good health. Some libraries in this study had Jurkat cell RNA spiked in.

As regards this clonotype: A much larger clone lies one base from this, so it may be a read error. V usage is TRBV30 and J usage is TRBJ2-7, with 7 bases lining up with TRBD1. There are 13 residues in the CDR3. CDR1 is GTSNPN and CDR2 is SVGIG in the germline V gene (reference sequence). The CDR3 DNA sequence: TGTGCCTGGAGCCCCGAGGGGGCCTACGGGCAGTACTTC. Translation: CAWSPEGAYGQYF.

This clonotype was seen repeatedly, ten times or more. The chain has TRBV2 and TRBJ2-3; D is perhaps TRBD1 (5 bases). Germline lookup yields CDR1 SNHLY and CDR2 FYNNEI. This CDR3 contains 16 residues. V lost 1 base and J lost 4, with 15 bases in between. The CDR3 loop reads CASSEGVAGFADTQYF. In DNA, the CDR3 is TGTGCCAGCAGTGAAGGGGTTGCAGGGTTTGCAGATACGCAGTATTTT.

Of note for this clonotype: This may arise from a read error, as a much more abundant clone is one base away. The chain recombines TRBV7-9 with TRBJ1-4, with 9 bases that match TRBD1. This CDR3 has 15 residues. V was pared by 5 bases and J by 4 bases, with 5 bases of the junction left unmatched. Germline loops: CDR1 SEHNR, CDR2 FQNEAQ (reference sequence). In nucleotides, the CDR3 is TGTGCCAGCAGCCCCGGGACAGGGCTTAATGAAAAACTGTTTTTT. It is translated as CASSPGTGLNEKLFF.

On this clonotype: A much larger clone is a single base away; this may be a read error. This chain connects TRBV30 to TRBJ2-2; no clear D. V gave up 1 base and J gave up 6 bases, with 3 bases separating them. The CDR3 covers 11 residues. Germline V gene data show CDR1 as GTSNPN and CDR2 as SVGIG (reference sequence). CDR3 sequence reads: CAWSASGELFF. CDR3 nucleotides: TGTGCCTGGAGTGCATCCGGGGAGCTGTTTTTT.

The V call is TRBV10-3, the J call TRBJ1-4; no clear D. Germline CDR1 ENHRY, CDR2 SYGVKD. V was clipped by 4 bases and J by 6 bases, with 9 bases between them. The CDR3 loop spans 13 amino acids. CDR3 protein: CAISAGIDEKLFF. The CDR3 nucleotides are TGTGCCATCAGTGCTGGGATTGATGAAAAACTGTTTTTT.

This clonotype was counted ten times or more. The rearrangement uses TRBV9 and TRBJ1-6, with D possibly matching TRBD1 (5 bases). The CDR3 is 16 amino acids. Trimming shortened V by 3 bases and J by 0 bases, and 10 bases separated the two germline ends. Germline V gives CDR1 SGDLS, CDR2 YYNGEE. Here the CDR3 reads CASSARDRSYNSPLHF. The CDR3 DNA follows: TGTGCCAGCAGCGCCAGGGATCGCTCCTATAATTCACCCCTCCACTTT.

The chain joins TRBV4-1 to TRBJ1-2; 7 bases fit TRBD1. This CDR3 is 17 amino acids long. J lost 12 bases, V lost 4 bases, and 23 bases had no gene match. Germline V CDR1 and CDR2: MGHRA, YSYEKL. CDR3 nucleotide sequence: TGCGCCAGCAGCCTGGTAGCGGCTAAAAATACCGGACAGGTTGACACCTTC. This gives the protein CASSLVAAKNTGQVDTF.

The chain carries TRBV3-1 and TRBJ2-7; 8 bases match TRBD1. Looked up from germline, CDR1 is LGHDT and CDR2 is YNNKEL (reference sequence). This CDR3 region has 14 residues. J lost 5 bases, V lost 4 bases, and 7 bases had no gene match. The CDR3 is CASSLDRASHEQYF. CDR3 DNA: TGTGCCAGCAGCCTGGACAGGGCGTCTCACGAGCAGTACTTC.

To note about this clonotype: This may arise from a read error, as a much more abundant clone is one base away. The genes are TRBV6-2 or TRBV6-3 and TRBJ1-5; 7 nucleotides line up with TRBD1. The J segment lost 3 bases and the V segment lost 6 bases, leaving 11 bases of the junction unmatched. This CDR3 has 16 amino acids. The germline V gene has CDR1 MNHEY and CDR2 SVGEGT. The CDR3 reads CASSSDRAATNQPQHF. The CDR3 coding sequence is TGTGCCAGCAGCTCAGACAGGGCCGCCACCAATCAGCCCCAGCATTTT.

This clonotype was observed many times. The rearrangement links TRBV18 to TRBJ2-7; D ambiguous. Per the germline V gene, CDR1 is KGHSH and CDR2 is LQKENI. V lost 0 bases and J 6 bases, leaving 6 bases between the germline ends. This CDR3 contains 12 residues. The CDR3 coding sequence is TGTGCCAGCTCACCACCAGGGTCCGAGCAGTACTTC. This codes for CASSPPGSEQYF. The whole variable domain, filled in from reference TRBV18 and TRBJ2-7, reads NAGVMQNPRHLVRRRGQEARLRCSPMKGHSHVYWYRQLPEEGLKFMVYLQKENIIDESGMPKERFSAEFPKEGPSILRIQQVVRGDSAAYFCASSPPGSEQYFGPGTRLTVT.

This clonotype was detected many times. The chain carries TRBV29-1 and TRBJ2-1, with 9 positions matching TRBD1. The germline CDR1 and CDR2 sequences are SQVTM and ANQGSEA. V was clipped by 5 bases and J by 10 bases; unmatched bases: 9. This CDR3 is 13 amino acids long. CDR3 sequence (DNA): TGCAGCGTTAACACAAAAGGGACAGGGGAGCAGTTCTTC. Translating gives CSVNTKGTGEQFF.

This chain joins TRBV24-1 and TRBJ2-5; TRBD1 aligns across 8 bases. J lost 5 bases, V lost 8 bases, and 6 bases had no gene match. Germline CDR1 is KGHDR and CDR2 is SFDVKD. The CDR3 spans 13 residues. For the CDR3, the DNA is TGTGCCACCAATCCAGGGGGCGTGGAGACCCAGTACTTC. Its translation: CATNPGGVETQYF.

This clonotype was seen only a few times. This chain's CDR3 is CATSDWRDGSSYNEQFF. In nucleotides, the CDR3 is TGTGCCACCAGTGATTGGAGGGACGGAAGCTCCTACAATGAGCAGTTCTTC. The J gene is TRBJ2-1, the V gene TRBV24-1; D perhaps matches TRBD2 (6 bases). CDR1 KGHDR and CDR2 SFDVKD come from the germline V gene. This CDR3 spans 17 amino acids. V gave up 2 bases and J gave up 0 bases, with 13 bases separating them.

The V gene is TRBV7-4, the J gene TRBJ1-2; TRBD1 matches 7 bases. The CDR3 loop spans 19 amino acids. The germline V gene encodes CDR1 SGHVT and CDR2 SQSDAQ. V was pared by 2 bases and J by 3 bases, with 18 bases of the junction left unmatched. The CDR3 DNA is TGTGCCAGCAGCTTACCGAGGGGGCAGGGACTGTTCGTCGACTATGGCTACACCTTC. Translating gives CASSLPRGQGLFVDYGYTF. The complete variable domain, with remaining parts taken from reference TRBV7-4 and TRBJ1-2, reads GAGVSQSPRYKVAKRGRDVALRCDSISGHVTLYWYRQTLGQGSEVLTYSQSDAQRDKSGRPSGRFSAERPERSVSTLKIQRTEQGDSAVYLCASSLPRGQGLFVDYGYTFGSGTRLTVV.

With respect to this clonotype: This sequence may be a read error, since a much larger clone differs from it by one base. V gene TRBV19 combines with J gene TRBJ2-3; 7 positions agree with TRBD2. The CDR3 totals 15 residues. In germline, CDR1 is LNHDA, CDR2 SQIVND (reference sequence). The CDR3 spells CTSSTTGTNRDTQYF. The DNA of the CDR3 is TGTACCAGTAGCACGACCGGGACTAACAGAGATACGCAGTATTTT. The full variable domain, in which reference TRBV19 and TRBJ2-3 provide the parts outside the CDR3, is DGGITQSPKYLFRKEGQNVTLSCEQNLNHDAMYWYRQDPGQGLRLIYYSQIVNDFQKGDIAEGYSVSREKKESFPLTVTSAQKNPTAFYLCTSSTTGTNRDTQYFGPGTRLTVL.

The chain carries TRBV18 and TRBJ2-5; D is perhaps TRBD1 or TRBD2 (5 bases each). CDR1 is KGHSH, CDR2 LQKENI, per germline. The CDR3 runs 14 residues. V was shortened by 4 bases and J by 5 bases, with 14 bases between the two germline ends. The CDR3 spells CASSLPDWGETQYF. As DNA, the CDR3 is TGTGCCAGCTCACTACCGGACTGGGGGGAGACCCAGTACTTC.

This clonotype was counted between two and nine times. This chain links TRBV27 with TRBJ2-6; 9 bases map to TRBD2. The CDR3 runs to 18 residues. Germline CDR1 MNHEY, CDR2 SMNVEV (reference sequence). V was clipped by 3 bases and J by 2 bases; unmatched bases: 8. CDR3 loop: CASSLGAGGPTGANVLTF. For the CDR3, the DNA is TGTGCCAGCAGTTTGGGGGCGGGAGGGCCAACTGGGGCCAACGTCCTGACTTTC.

This clonotype was recorded many times. J is TRBJ2-7 and V is TRBV9; D is ambiguous. V was shortened by 3 bases and J by 2 bases, with 12 bases between the two germline ends. CDR1 and CDR2 (germline): SGDLS, YYNGEE. This CDR3 is built from 14 residues. CDR3 bases: TGTGCCAGCAGCGCGGCAGGCTCGGCCTACGAGCAGTACTTC. Translation gives CASSAAGSAYEQYF.